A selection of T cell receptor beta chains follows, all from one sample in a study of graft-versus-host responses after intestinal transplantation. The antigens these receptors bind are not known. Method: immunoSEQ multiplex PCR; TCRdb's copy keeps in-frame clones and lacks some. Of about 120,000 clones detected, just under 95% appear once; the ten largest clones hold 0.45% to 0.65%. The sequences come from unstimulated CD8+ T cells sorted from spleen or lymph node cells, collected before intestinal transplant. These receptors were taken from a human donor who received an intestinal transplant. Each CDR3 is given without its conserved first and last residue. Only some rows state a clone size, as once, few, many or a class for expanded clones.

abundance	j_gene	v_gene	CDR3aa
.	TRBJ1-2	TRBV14	ASSQDGEGGEGYT
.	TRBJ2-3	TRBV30	AWSAKFSSTDTQY
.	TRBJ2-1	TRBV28	ASSFEGSISYNEQF
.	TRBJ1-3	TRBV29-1	SVAGGGNTIY
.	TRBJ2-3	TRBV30	AWSVPEDLTDTQY
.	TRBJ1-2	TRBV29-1	SVVAPQGTDGYT
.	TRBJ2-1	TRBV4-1	ASSQRDSYNEQF
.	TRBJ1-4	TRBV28	ASSFQGGEKLF
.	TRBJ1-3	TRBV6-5	ASSYLRGDSGNTIY
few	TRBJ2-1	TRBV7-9	ASSTVEGERNNEQF
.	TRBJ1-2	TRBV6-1	ASSEENYGYT
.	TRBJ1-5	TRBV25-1	ASSAGRIGGDNQPQH
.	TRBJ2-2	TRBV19	ASSLLNTGELF
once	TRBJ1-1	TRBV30	AWKWNTEAF
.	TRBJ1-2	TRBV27	ASSFSTGNRYGYT
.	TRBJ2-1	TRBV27	ASSLWFRDGNEQF
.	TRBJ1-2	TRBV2	ASSEARNRGLYGYT
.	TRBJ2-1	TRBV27	ASSFGGAYNEQF
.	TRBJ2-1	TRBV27	ASSSKGSSYNEQF